The 21 T cell receptor beta chains listed next were all sequenced from one sample in a study of response to subunit inactivated influenza vaccine. TCRdb called the RT-PCR reads again in MiXCR, with one record for every CDR3 protein. Among 650,000 to 800,000 distinct CDR3 sequences listed, under 20% were seen once. Sequences were derived from PBMCs from blood, sampled 5 days after vaccination. Receptor source: a man in his forties or fifties who received an inactivated influenza vaccine.

This clonotype came up many times. The chain links TRBV10-3 to TRBJ2-7; 14 positions match TRBD2. The germline CDR1 and CDR2 sequences are ENHRY and SYGVKD. The CDR3 is 16 amino acids. J lost 7 bases, V lost 4 bases, and 9 bases had no gene match. The CDR3 spells CAISAPGLAGVEEQYF. The CDR3 DNA reads TGTGCCATCAGTGCCCCGGGACTAGCGGGAGTGGAGGAGCAGTACTTC.

The sample holds many counts of this clonotype. The genes are TRBV29-1 and TRBJ2-7; 10 bases are shared with TRBD1. Germline values: CDR1 SQVTM, CDR2 ANQGSEA. The CDR3 covers 12 residues. J was trimmed by 3 bases and V by 6 bases; bases with no gene match: 2. The CDR3 DNA follows: TGCAGCGTCAGGACAGGGGGCTACGAGCAGTACTTC. Translating gives CSVRTGGYEQYF.

This clonotype was counted a few times. The chain combines TRBV12-3 or TRBV12-4 with TRBJ2-3; 8 nucleotides agree with TRBD1. J gave up 9 bases and V 2 bases, and 16 bases lay outside the gene matches. CDR3 length: 17 amino acids. CDR3 sequence (DNA): TGTGCCAGCAGTTTATCGGGCAGGGGGCTAGCGAGAGAGACGCAGTATTTT. Protein product: CASSLSGRGLARETQYF.

This chain uses TRBV7-2 with TRBJ2-2, with 10 bases identical to TRBD2. This CDR3 has 16 residues. The junction had 4 bases not matched to a gene; V was cut back by 2 bases and J by 4 bases. Germline V gene lookup returns CDR1 SGHTA and CDR2 FQGNSA. DNA of the CDR3: TGTGCCAGCAGCTTAAGCGGGAGGGCCGGCACCGGGGAGCTGTTTTTT. It specifies CASSLSGRAGTGELFF.

There are a few counts of this clonotype. The chain recombines TRBV6-6 with TRBJ1-2, with D possibly being TRBD1 (5 bases). Trimming took off 6 bases at V and 6 bases at J, with 14 bases between the two ends. The CDR3 sequence is 13 residues long. CDR1 and CDR2 (germline): MNHNY, SVGAGI (reference sequence). The CDR3 bases are TGTGCCAGCAGGCGCTCCAGGGAGGATGGCTACACCTTC. This sequence encodes CASRRSREDGYTF.

There are a few counts of this clonotype. The chain combines TRBV5-1 with TRBJ1-1, with D hard to call. Trimming took off 5 bases at V and 1 base at J, with 15 bases between the two ends. Germline V gene sequence: CDR1 SGHRS, CDR2 YFSETQ. This CDR3 is 15 amino acids long. For the CDR3, the DNA is TGCGCCAGCAGAGTTACCCCGGACTCGAACACTGAAGCTTTCTTT. Its translation is CASRVTPDSNTEAFF. Together with reference TRBV5-1 and TRBJ1-1, the CDR3 gives the full variable domain: KAGVTQTPRYLIKTRGQQVTLSCSPISGHRSVSWYQQTPGQGLQFLFEYFSETQRNKGNFPGRFSGRQFSNSRSEMNVSTLELGDSALYLCASRVTPDSNTEAFFGQGTRLTVV.

This clonotype was seen a few times. The chain links TRBV27 to TRBJ2-3; possibly TRBD2 for D (5 bases). CDR1 is MNHEY and CDR2 is SMNVEV in the germline V gene (reference sequence). Trimming cost V 2 bases and J 0 bases, with 9 bases left between them. The CDR3 runs to 15 residues. The CDR3 DNA sequence: TGTGCCAGCAGTTTACTAGCTCACAGCACAGATACGCAGTATTTT. Translated, it gives CASSLLAHSTDTQYF.

The sample holds many counts of this clonotype. This CDR3 is CSATPGLAGYGEQFF. CDR3 DNA sequence: TGCAGTGCTACCCCGGGACTAGCGGGATATGGTGAGCAGTTCTTC. The chain uses TRBV20-1 and TRBJ2-1; 13 bases align to TRBD2. In germline, CDR1 is DFQATT, CDR2 SNEGSKA (reference sequence). With 4 bases clipped from V and 9 bases from J, the junction kept 9 bases outside the gene matches. This CDR3 has 15 residues.

The chain uses TRBV12-3 or TRBV12-4 and TRBJ2-1; D remains ambiguous. V lost 1 base, J lost 7 bases, and 8 bases lay in between. The CDR3 length is 13 residues. The chain's CDR3 is CASSLGSKNEQFF. DNA for the CDR3: TGTGCCAGCAGTTTAGGTAGCAAGAATGAGCAGTTCTTC.

The chain is built from TRBV7-2 and TRBJ2-1, with 11 bases that match TRBD2. Germline CDR1 is SGHTA and CDR2 is FQGNSA. Losses at the gene ends were 0 bases for V and 9 bases for J; bases not matched to a gene: 7. CDR3 length: 16 amino acids. The DNA of the CDR3 is TGTGCCAGCAGCTTAGCGTCTGCTGGGACTAGCGGTGAGCAGTTCTTC. It yields the protein CASSLASAGTSGEQFF.

The chain combines TRBV5-1 with TRBJ1-1; 10 bases are a match to TRBD1. The CDR3 covers 15 residues. Losses at the gene ends were 2 bases for V and 5 bases for J; bases not matched to a gene: 6. Germline V lookup: CDR1 SGHRS, CDR2 YFSETQ. The CDR3 is CASSFPDRGMTEAFF. DNA for the CDR3: TGCGCCAGCAGCTTCCCGGACAGGGGGATGACTGAAGCTTTCTTT.

V and J are TRBV5-1 and TRBJ2-5, with D perhaps TRBD1 or TRBD2 (6 bases each). V was clipped by 4 bases and J by 0 bases, with 13 bases between them. The germline gives CDR1 SGHRS, CDR2 YFSETQ. This CDR3 comprises 15 residues. The CDR3 is CASSRIRGDQETQYF. DNA for the CDR3: TGCGCCAGCAGCCGTATAAGGGGGGACCAAGAGACCCAGTACTTC.

This clonotype turned up a few times. V usage is TRBV6-5 and J usage is TRBJ1-6; D perhaps matches TRBD1 (5 bases). This CDR3 has 15 amino acids. V shed 2 bases and J shed 5 bases, with 10 bases lying between them. The germline V gene encodes CDR1 MNHEY and CDR2 SVGAGI. The CDR3 nucleotides read TGTGCCAGCAGTTACGAGACAGTCAATAATTCACCCCTCCACTTT. It is translated as CASSYETVNNSPLHF.

This clonotype was observed a handful of times. The chain combines TRBV7-2 with TRBJ1-5; D perhaps matches TRBD1 (5 bases). V was pared by 1 base and J by 1 base, with 11 bases between. The CDR3 consists of 16 residues. From germline, CDR1 is SGHTA and CDR2 FQGNSA. As DNA, the CDR3 is TGTGCCAGCAGCTTAGAAGGGGTTAGGAGCAATCAGCCCCAGCATTTT. This encodes CASSLEGVRSNQPQHF.

The chain employs TRBV12-3 or TRBV12-4 and TRBJ2-7, with D uncertain. Trimming left V 3 bases short and J 6 bases short, with 9 bases between. The CDR3 is made up of 12 amino acids. The CDR3: CASSLKRFEQYF. For the CDR3, the DNA is TGTGCCAGCAGTTTGAAGCGATTCGAGCAGTACTTC.

This clonotype was recorded at least ten times. In DNA form, the CDR3 reads TGCGCCAGCAGCCAAGTGGGGGACAGGGCACAAGAGACCCAGTACTTC. Translation gives CASSQVGDRAQETQYF. V is TRBV4-1 and J is TRBJ2-5; 9 nucleotides line up with TRBD1. The CDR3 runs to 16 residues. J lost 2 bases, V lost 1 base, and 5 bases had no gene match. CDR1 is MGHRA and CDR2 is YSYEKL in the germline V gene.

The chain is built from TRBV7-7 and TRBJ2-7; 9 positions agree with TRBD2. CDR3 length: 14 amino acids. With 2 bases clipped from V and 5 bases from J, the junction kept 4 bases outside the gene matches. The germline V gene has CDR1 SSHAT and CDR2 FNYEAQ (reference sequence). CDR3 sequence (DNA): TGTGCCAGCAGCTTAACGCGGGAGGGCCACGAGCAGTACTTC. Its translation: CASSLTREGHEQYF.

This chain links TRBV7-2 with TRBJ1-3; no reliable D call. Germline-derived CDR1 and CDR2 are SGHTA and FQGNSA. The CDR3 is 15 residues long. V lost 3 bases, J lost 0 bases, and 9 bases lay in between. The CDR3 coding sequence is TGTGCCAGCAGCTTCGGGGAGAACTCTGGAAACACCATATATTTT. It translates to CASSFGENSGNTIYF. The entire variable domain, with the rest obtained from reference TRBV7-2 and TRBJ1-3, is as follows: GAGVSQSPSNKVTEKGKDVELRCDPISGHTALYWYRQSLGQGLEFLIYFQGNSAPDKSGLPSDRFSAERTGGSVSTLTIQRTQQEDSAVYLCASSFGENSGNTIYFGEGSWLTVV.

This chain connects TRBV7-9 to TRBJ2-7, with TRBD2 identical over 9 bases. Germline values: CDR1 SEHNR, CDR2 FQNEAQ (reference sequence). The CDR3 spans 17 residues. Trimming at V came to 6 bases and at J to 2 bases, leaving 14 bases not matched to a gene. The CDR3, as DNA: TGTGCCAGCAGTTCCCAGGGTCCTAGCGGGACGACCTACGAGCAGTACTTC. Its translation is CASSSQGPSGTTYEQYF. The full variable domain, in which reference TRBV7-9 and TRBJ2-7 provide the parts outside the CDR3, is DTGVSQNPRHKITKRGQNVTFRCDPISEHNRLYWYRQTLGQGPEFLTYFQNEAQLEKSRLLSDRFSAERPKGSFSTLEIQRTEQGDSAMYLCASSSQGPSGTTYEQYFGPGTRLTVT.

This clonotype appeared a few times. The rearrangement links TRBV30 to TRBJ2-7, with D possibly being TRBD1 or TRBD2 (6 bases each). The V end lost 4 bases, the J end lost 2 bases, and 9 bases lay between the germline ends. This CDR3 is 12 amino acids long. Germline assignment: CDR1 GTSNPN and CDR2 SVGIG (reference sequence). The CDR3 DNA sequence: TGTGCCTGGATAGGGGGGCCCTACGAGCAGTACTTC. Translating it yields CAWIGGPYEQYF.

The table lists this clonotype with a few counts. The rearrangement joins TRBV3-1 to TRBJ1-1; TRBD1 matches 8 bases. The CDR3 totals 15 residues. CDR1 and CDR2 from the germline V gene are LGHDT and YNNKEL (reference sequence). After removal of 7 bases from V and 5 bases from J, the junction contained 12 bases not matched to a gene. The CDR3 spells CASTRTGRSVTEAFF. The CDR3 region has the DNA TGTGCCAGCACTAGGACAGGGCGGTCGGTTACTGAAGCTTTCTTT. The complete variable domain, with remaining parts taken from reference TRBV3-1 and TRBJ1-1, reads DTAVSQTPKYLVTQMGNDKSIKCEQNLGHDTMYWYKQDSKKFLKIMFSYNNKELIINETVPNRFSPKSPDKAHLNLHINSLELGDSAVYFCASTRTGRSVTEAFFGQGTRLTVV.